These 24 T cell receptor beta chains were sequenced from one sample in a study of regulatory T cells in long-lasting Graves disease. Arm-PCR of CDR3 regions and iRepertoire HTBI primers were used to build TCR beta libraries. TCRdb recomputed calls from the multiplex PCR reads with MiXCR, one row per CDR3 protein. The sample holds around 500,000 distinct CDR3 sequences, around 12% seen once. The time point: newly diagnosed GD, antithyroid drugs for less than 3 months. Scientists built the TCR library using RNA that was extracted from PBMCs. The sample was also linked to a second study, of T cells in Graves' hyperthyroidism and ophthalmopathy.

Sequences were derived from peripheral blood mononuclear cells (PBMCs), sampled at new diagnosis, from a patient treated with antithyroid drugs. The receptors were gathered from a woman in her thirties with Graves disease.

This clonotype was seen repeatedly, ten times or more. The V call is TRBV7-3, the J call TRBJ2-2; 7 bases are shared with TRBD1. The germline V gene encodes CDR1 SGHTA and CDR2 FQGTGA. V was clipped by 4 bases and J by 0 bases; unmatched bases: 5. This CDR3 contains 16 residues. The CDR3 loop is CASSSQGSTNTGELFF. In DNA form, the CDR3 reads TGTGCCAGCAGCTCACAGGGGTCCACGAACACCGGGGAGCTGTTTTTT.

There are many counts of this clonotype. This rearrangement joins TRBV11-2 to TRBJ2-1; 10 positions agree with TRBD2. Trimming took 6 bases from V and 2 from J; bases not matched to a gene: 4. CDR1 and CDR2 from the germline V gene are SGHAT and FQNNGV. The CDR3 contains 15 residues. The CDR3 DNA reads TGTGCCAGCAGAGATACTAGCGGGACCTACAATGAGCAGTTCTTC. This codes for CASRDTSGTYNEQFF.

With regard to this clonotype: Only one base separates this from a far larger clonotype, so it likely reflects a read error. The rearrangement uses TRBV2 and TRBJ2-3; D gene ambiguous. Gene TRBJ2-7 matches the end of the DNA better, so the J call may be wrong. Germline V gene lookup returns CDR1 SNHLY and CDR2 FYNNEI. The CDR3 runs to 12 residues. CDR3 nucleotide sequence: TGTGCCAGCAGTGAGGGCGCGTACGGGCAGTACTTC. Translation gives CASSEGAYGQYF.

The CDR3 sequence is CASSILGFSGTDTQYF. CDR3 nucleotide sequence: TGTGCCAGTAGTATCCTCGGGTTCTCGGGCACAGATACGCAGTATTTT. The rearrangement uses TRBV19 and TRBJ2-3; D is undetermined. CDR1 LNHDA and CDR2 SQIVND come from the germline V gene (reference sequence). The CDR3 has 16 amino acids. The V gene lost 3 bases and the J gene lost 1 base, with 14 bases spanning the gap.

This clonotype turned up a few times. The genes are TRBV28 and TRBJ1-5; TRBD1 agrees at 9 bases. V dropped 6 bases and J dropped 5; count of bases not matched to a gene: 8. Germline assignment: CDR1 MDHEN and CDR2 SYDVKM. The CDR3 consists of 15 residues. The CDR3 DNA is TGTGCCAGCAGGATGAGGACAGGGGAGTATCAGCCCCAGCATTTT. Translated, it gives CASRMRTGEYQPQHF.

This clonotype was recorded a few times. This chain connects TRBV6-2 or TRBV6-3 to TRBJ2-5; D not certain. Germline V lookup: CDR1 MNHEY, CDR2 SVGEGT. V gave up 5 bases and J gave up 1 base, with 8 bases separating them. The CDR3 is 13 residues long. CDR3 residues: CASSARVQETQYF. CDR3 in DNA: TGTGCCAGCAGTGCCCGGGTCCAAGAGACCCAGTACTTC.

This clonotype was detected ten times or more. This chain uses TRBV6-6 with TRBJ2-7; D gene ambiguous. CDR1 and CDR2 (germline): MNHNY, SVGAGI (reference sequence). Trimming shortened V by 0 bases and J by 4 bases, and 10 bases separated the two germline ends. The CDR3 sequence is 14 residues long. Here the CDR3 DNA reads TGTGCCAGCAGTTACTCGATCCAAGCTTACGAGCAGTACTTC. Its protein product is CASSYSIQAYEQYF.

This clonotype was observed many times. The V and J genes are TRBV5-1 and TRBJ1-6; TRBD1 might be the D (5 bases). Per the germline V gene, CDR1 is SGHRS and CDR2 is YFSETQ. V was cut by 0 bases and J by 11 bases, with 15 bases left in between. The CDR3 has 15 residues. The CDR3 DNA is TGCGCCAGCAGCTTGGCACCCCGGACAACTACACCCCTCCACTTT. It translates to CASSLAPRTTTPLHF.

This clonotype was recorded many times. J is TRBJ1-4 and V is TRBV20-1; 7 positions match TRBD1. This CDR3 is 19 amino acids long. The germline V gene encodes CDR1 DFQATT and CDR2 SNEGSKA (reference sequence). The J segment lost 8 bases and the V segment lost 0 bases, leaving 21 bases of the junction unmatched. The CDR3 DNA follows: TGCAGTGCTAGAGATCCTTCCCCTCGCGGTGGGGGCAGGGGGGAAAAACTGTTTTTT. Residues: CSARDPSPRGGGRGEKLFF.

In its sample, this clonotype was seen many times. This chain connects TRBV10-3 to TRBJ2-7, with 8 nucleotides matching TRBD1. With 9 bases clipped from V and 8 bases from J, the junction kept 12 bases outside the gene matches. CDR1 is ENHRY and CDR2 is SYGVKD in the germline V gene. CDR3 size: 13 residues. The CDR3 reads CAIRDRPGEKQYF. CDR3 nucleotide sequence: TGTGCCATTCGGGACAGGCCTGGAGAGAAGCAGTACTTC.

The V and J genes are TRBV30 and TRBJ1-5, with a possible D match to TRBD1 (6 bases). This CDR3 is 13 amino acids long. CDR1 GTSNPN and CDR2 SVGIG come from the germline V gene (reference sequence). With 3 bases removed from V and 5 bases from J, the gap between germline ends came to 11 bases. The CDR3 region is CAWSGGLHQPQHF. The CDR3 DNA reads TGTGCCTGGAGCGGGGGGCTGCATCAGCCCCAGCATTTT.

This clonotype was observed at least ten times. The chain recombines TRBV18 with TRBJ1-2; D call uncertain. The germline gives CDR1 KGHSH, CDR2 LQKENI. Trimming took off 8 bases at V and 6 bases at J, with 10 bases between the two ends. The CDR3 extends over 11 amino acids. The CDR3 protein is CASHQGDGYTF. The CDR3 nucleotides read TGTGCCAGCCATCAAGGAGATGGCTACACCTTC.

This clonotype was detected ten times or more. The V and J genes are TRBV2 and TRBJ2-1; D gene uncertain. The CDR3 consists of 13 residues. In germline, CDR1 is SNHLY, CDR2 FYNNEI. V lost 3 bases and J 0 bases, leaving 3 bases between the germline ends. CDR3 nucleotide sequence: TGTGCCAGCAGTGATCCCTCCTACAATGAGCAGTTCTTC. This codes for CASSDPSYNEQFF.

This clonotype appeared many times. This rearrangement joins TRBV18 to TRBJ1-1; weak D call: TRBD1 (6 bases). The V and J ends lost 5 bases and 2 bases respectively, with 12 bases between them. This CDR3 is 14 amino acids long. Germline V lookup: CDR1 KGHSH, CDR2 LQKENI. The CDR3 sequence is CASSEGQINTEAFF. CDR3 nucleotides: TGTGCCAGCTCAGAAGGACAGATCAACACTGAAGCTTTCTTT.

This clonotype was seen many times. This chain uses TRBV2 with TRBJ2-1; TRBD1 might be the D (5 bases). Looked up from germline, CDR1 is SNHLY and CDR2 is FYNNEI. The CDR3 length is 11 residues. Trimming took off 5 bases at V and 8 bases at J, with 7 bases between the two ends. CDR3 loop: CASSQGDEQFF. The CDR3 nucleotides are TGTGCCAGCAGTCAAGGGGATGAGCAGTTCTTC.

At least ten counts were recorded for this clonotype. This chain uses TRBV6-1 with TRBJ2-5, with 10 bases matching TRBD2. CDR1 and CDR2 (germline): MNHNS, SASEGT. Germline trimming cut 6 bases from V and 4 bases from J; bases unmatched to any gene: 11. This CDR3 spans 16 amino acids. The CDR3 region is CASSTQAGGAGETQYF. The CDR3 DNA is TGTGCCAGCAGCACCCAAGCGGGGGGGGCAGGAGAGACCCAGTACTTC.

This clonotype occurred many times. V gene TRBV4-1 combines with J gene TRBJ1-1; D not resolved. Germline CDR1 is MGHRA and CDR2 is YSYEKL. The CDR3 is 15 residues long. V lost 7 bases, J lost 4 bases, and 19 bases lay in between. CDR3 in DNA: TGCGCCAGCACCTTATGGAAGGGAATGGGCACTGAAGCTTTCTTT. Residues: CASTLWKGMGTEAFF.

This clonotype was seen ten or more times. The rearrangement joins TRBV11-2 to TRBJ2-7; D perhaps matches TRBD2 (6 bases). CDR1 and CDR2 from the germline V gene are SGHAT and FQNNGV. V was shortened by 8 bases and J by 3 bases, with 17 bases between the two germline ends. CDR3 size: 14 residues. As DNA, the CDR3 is TGTGCCAGCCGTGGGGGACTCGGAGTCTACGAGCAGTACTTC. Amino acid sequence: CASRGGLGVYEQYF.

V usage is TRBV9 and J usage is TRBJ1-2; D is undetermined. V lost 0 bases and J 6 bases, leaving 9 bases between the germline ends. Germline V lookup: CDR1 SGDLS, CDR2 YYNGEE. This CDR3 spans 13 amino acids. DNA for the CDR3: TGTGCCAGCAGCGTAGGGAGACATCATGGCTACACCTTC. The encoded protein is CASSVGRHHGYTF.

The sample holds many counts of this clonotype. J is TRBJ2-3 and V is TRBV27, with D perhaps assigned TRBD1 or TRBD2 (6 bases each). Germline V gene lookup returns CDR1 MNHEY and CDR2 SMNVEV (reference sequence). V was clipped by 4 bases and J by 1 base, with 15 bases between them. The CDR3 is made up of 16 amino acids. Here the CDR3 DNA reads TGTGCCAGCAGTTCTTACAGGGAGGTTGGCACAGATACGCAGTATTTT. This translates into CASSSYREVGTDTQYF.

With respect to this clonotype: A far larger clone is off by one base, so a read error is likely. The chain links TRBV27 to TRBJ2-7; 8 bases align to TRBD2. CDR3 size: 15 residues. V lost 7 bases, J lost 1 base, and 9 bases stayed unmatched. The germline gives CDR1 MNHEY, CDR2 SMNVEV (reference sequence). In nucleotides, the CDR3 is TGTGCCAGCACCAAGGCCACTAGCGGTTCCTACGAGCAGTACTTC. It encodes CASTKATSGSYEQYF.

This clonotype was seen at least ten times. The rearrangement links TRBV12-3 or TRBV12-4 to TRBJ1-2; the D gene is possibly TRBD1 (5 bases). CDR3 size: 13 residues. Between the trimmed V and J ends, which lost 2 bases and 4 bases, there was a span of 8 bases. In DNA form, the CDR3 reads TGTGCCAGCAGTTTACAGGGACCCTATGGCTACACCTTC. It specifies CASSLQGPYGYTF.

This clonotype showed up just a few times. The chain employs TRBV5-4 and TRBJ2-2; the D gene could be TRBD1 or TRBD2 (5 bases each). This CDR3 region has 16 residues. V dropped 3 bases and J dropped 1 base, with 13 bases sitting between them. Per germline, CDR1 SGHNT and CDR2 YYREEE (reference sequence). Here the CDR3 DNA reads TGTGCCAGCAGCTGGGGACCCGGATGGAACACCGGGGAGCTGTTTTTT. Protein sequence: CASSWGPGWNTGELFF.

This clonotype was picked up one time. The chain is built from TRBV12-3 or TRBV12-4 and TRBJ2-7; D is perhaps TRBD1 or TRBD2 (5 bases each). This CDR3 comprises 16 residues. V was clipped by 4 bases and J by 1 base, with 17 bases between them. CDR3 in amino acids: CASSSPPGTGSYEQYF. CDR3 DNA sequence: TGTGCCAGCAGTTCCCCCCCCGGGACGGGGTCCTACGAGCAGTACTTC.